This entry lists 16 T cell receptor beta chains sequenced from one sample in a study of beta chain features in type 1 diabetes. These receptors' targets are unknown. Since all of the isolated RNA was reverse transcribed, expressed TCRB transcripts were what got sequenced. The repertoire was sequenced with immunoSEQ multiplex PCR; TCRdb's copy has only in-frame clones and lacks some. This sample yields 250,000 to 300,000 clones, of which 13% to 15% are seen a single time; about 0.016% belongs to the top ten. Findings and caveats of the study: Researchers report that Type 1 diabetes patients had moderately but significantly shorter TCRB CDR3s across all four CD4+ subsets.

Sequencing was done on a sample of naive CD4+ T cells from blood. These receptors all stem from a man aged 25 to 40 with type 1 diabetes.

The chain has TRBV25-1 and TRBJ2-2; 10 bases agree with TRBD1. Germline-derived CDR1 and CDR2 are MGHDK and SYGVNS. The CDR3 totals 14 residues. The ends lost 9 bases at V and 4 bases at J; junction bases unmatched: 5. CDR3 DNA: TGTGCCAGTACCGGGACAGGGGTCACCGGGGAGCTGTTTTTT. Its translation is CASTGTGVTGELFF.

The rearrangement joins TRBV19 to TRBJ1-2; D remains ambiguous. The CDR3 runs 13 residues. Germline-derived CDR1 and CDR2 are LNHDA and SQIVND (reference sequence). Trimming cost V 5 bases and J 5 bases, with 12 bases left between them. The DNA for the CDR3 is TGTGCCAGTAGTTTGTACGCGGATTATGGCTACACCTTC. Translation gives CASSLYADYGYTF.

The table lists this clone with a few counts. The chain is built from TRBV30 and TRBJ1-2; 7 positions match TRBD1. Germline CDR1 reads GTSNPN; CDR2 reads SVGIG (reference sequence). Trimming at V came to 1 base and at J to 7 bases, leaving 0 bases not matched to a gene. This CDR3 spans 11 amino acids. The CDR3: CAWSGTGGYTF. For the CDR3, the DNA is TGTGCCTGGAGTGGGACAGGTGGCTACACCTTC. Complete variable domain (other parts from reference TRBV30 and TRBJ1-2): SQTIHQWPATLVQPVGSPLSLECTVEGTSNPNLYWYRQAAGRGLQLLFYSVGIGQISSEVPQNLSASRPQDRQFILSSKKLLLSDSGFYLCAWSGTGGYTFGSGTRLTVV.

With regard to this clone: One end of the junction fails to match germline, which may point to a read error. The chain joins TRBV7-7 to TRBJ2-3; possible D gene TRBD1, 5 bases. CDR1 and CDR2 (germline): SSHAT, FNYEAQ (reference sequence). The CDR3 is 15 amino acids. As DNA, the CDR3 is TGTGCTAGCAGCCTACACCCACAGGGCACAGATACGCAGTATTTT. Translating it yields CASSLHPQGTDTQYF.

This sequence joins TRBV11-1 and TRBJ1-1; 7 bases agree with TRBD1. V dropped 3 bases and J dropped 0; count of bases not matched to a gene: 4. The CDR3 extends over 15 amino acids. Germline V gives CDR1 SGHAT, CDR2 FQDESV (reference sequence). CDR3 sequence: CASSFETGMNTEAFF. The CDR3 nucleotides read TGTGCCAGCAGCTTCGAGACAGGGATGAACACTGAAGCTTTCTTT.

The chain links TRBV11-2 to TRBJ2-1; 10 positions agree with TRBD2. In germline, CDR1 is SGHAT, CDR2 FQNNGV. The trim removed 5 bases at V and 9 bases at J, leaving 7 bases unmatched. This CDR3 spans 14 amino acids. CDR3 nucleotides: TGTGCCAGCAGCGGCCCCGGGACTAGCGTTGAGCAGTTCTTC. This gives the protein CASSGPGTSVEQFF.

The chain carries TRBV29-1 and TRBJ2-3; 8 bases fit TRBD2. In germline, CDR1 is SQVTM, CDR2 ANQGSEA. V trimming: 4 bases; J trimming: 0 bases; junction bases outside the gene matches: 3. The CDR3 is made up of 14 amino acids. CDR3 in DNA: TGCAGCGTTGCTAGCGGGCTCAGCACAGATACGCAGTATTTT. Its protein is CSVASGLSTDTQYF.

This rearrangement joins TRBV19 to TRBJ1-1; 8 bases fit TRBD1. The CDR3 has 13 amino acids. Trimming at V came to 5 bases and at J to 3 bases, leaving 2 bases not matched to a gene. Germline loops: CDR1 LNHDA, CDR2 SQIVND (reference sequence). The CDR3 is CASSATGDTEAFF. DNA for the CDR3: TGTGCCAGTAGTGCGACAGGGGACACTGAAGCTTTCTTT.

In its sample, this clone was seen a few times. The chain combines TRBV14 with TRBJ2-1; D is undetermined. Per germline, CDR1 SGHDN and CDR2 FVKESK. V dropped 1 base and J dropped 4 bases, with 8 bases sitting between them. This CDR3 is built from 14 residues. The CDR3 loop is CASSQVRSYNEQFF. DNA for the CDR3: TGTGCCAGCAGCCAAGTGCGTAGTTACAATGAGCAGTTCTTC.

This rearrangement joins TRBV9 to TRBJ1-2, with no clear D. CDR3 length equals 13 residues. CDR1 is SGDLS and CDR2 is YYNGEE in the germline V gene. Trimming pared 4 bases from V and 5 bases from J, leaving 12 bases between. For the CDR3, the DNA is TGTGCCAGCAGCCCCGGACTGATTTATGGCTACACCTTC. Amino acids: CASSPGLIYGYTF. Full variable domain (missing parts from reference TRBV9 and TRBJ1-2): DSGVTQTPKHLITATGQRVTLRCSPRSGDLSVYWYQQSLDQGLQFLIQYYNGEERAKGNILERFSAQQFPDLHSELNLSSLELGDSALYFCASSPGLIYGYTFGSGTRLTVV.

This clone has more than one count but fewer than ten. This sequence joins TRBV7-3 and TRBJ2-7; 9 bases fit TRBD1. There are 13 residues in the CDR3. V shed 3 bases, J shed 5 bases, and the junction held 2 bases outside the gene matches. Per germline, CDR1 SGHTA and CDR2 FQGTGA. The CDR3 coding sequence is TGTGCCAGCAGCTTTACAGGGGGCAACGAGCAGTACTTC. It specifies CASSFTGGNEQYF.

This clone was detected a few times. This chain links TRBV11-2 with TRBJ2-3; 8 nucleotides agree with TRBD2. Germline CDR1 reads SGHAT; CDR2 reads FQNNGV. The V segment lost 2 bases and the J segment 5 bases; nucleotides outside the gene matches: 6. This CDR3 is 15 amino acids long. The CDR3 DNA sequence: TGTGCCAGCAGCTTATGGCGGGAGGCGGTAGATACGCAGTATTTT. This encodes CASSLWREAVDTQYF.

J is TRBJ2-5 and V is TRBV28, with 14 bases aligning to TRBD2. The germline CDR1 and CDR2 sequences are MDHEN and SYDVKM. After removal of 7 bases from V and 4 bases from J, the junction contained 8 bases not matched to a gene. This CDR3 contains 16 residues. In DNA form, the CDR3 reads TGTGCCAGCACCCTAGGGACTAGCGGGAGTGGAGAGACCCAGTACTTC. Translating gives CASTLGTSGSGETQYF.

The chain has TRBV28 and TRBJ2-7; 7 bases map to TRBD1. Germline CDR1 and CDR2: MDHEN and SYDVKM. CDR3 length equals 15 residues. J lost 6 bases, V lost 6 bases, and 14 bases had no gene match. Here the CDR3 DNA reads TGTGCCAGCAGGTTCTCCGGGACAGTAGCAAGCGAGCAGTACTTC. This encodes CASRFSGTVASEQYF. The full variable domain, its missing parts supplied by reference TRBV28 and TRBJ2-7, is DVKVTQSSRYLVKRTGEKVFLECVQDMDHENMFWYRQDPGLGLRLIYFSYDVKMKEKGDIPEGYSVSREKKERFSLILESASTNQTSMYLCASRFSGTVASEQYFGPGTRLTVT.

The rearrangement links TRBV14 to TRBJ2-1; 9 bases line up with TRBD2. This CDR3 has 17 residues. Germline CDR1 is SGHDN and CDR2 is FVKESK. Trimming cost V 4 bases and J 5 bases; bases outside gene matches: 12. CDR3 bases: TGTGCCAGCAGCCTCTATAAGACTAGCGGAGGAAACAATGAGCAGTTCTTC. Protein product: CASSLYKTSGGNNEQFF. The entire variable domain, with the rest obtained from reference TRBV14 and TRBJ2-1, is as follows: EAGVTQFPSHSVIEKGQTVTLRCDPISGHDNLYWYRRVMGKEIKFLLHFVKESKQDESGMPNNRFLAERTGGTYSTLKVQPAELEDSGVYFCASSLYKTSGGNNEQFFGPGTRLTVL.

This clone was counted ten times or more. This sample also contains other DNA sequences that code for the same CDR3. This chain uses TRBV7-2 with TRBJ2-7; D is unclear. This CDR3 contains 11 residues. The V gene's germline CDR1 is SGHTA and CDR2 FQGNSA. The germline V and J ends were trimmed by 4 bases and 2 bases, with 3 bases remaining between them. The CDR3 nucleotides read TGTGCCAGCAGCTCTGCCTACGAGCAGTACTTC. As protein: CASSSAYEQYF.